The following is a T cell receptor (beta chain) sequence with its context. The antigen is undetermined. This specimen belongs to a study of cytomegalovirus exposure and HLA in healthy donors. Study outcomes and limitations: Altogether, 150 to 200 TCR beta chains were recorded as cytomegalovirus-associated.

Primers: 60 Vbeta forward and 13 Jbeta reverse. Profiled with immunoSEQ multiplex PCR; TCRdb holds only in-frame clones, not every one. The sample lists about 200,000 clones, 65% to 85% occurring once. V gave up 5 bases and J gave up 2 bases, with 13 bases separating them. Germline values: CDR1 SGHRS, CDR2 YFSETQ. This CDR3 is built from 14 residues. This sequence originates from a boy aged 2 to 10 in good health and CMV-seronegative. This rearrangement joins TRBV5-1 to TRBJ2-5, with a possible D match to TRBD2 (6 bases). Sequencing used PBMCs. The chain's CDR3 is CASSLLATQETQYF. The CDR3 coding sequence is TGCGCCAGCAGTCTTCTAGCGACACAAGAGACCCAGTACTTC.